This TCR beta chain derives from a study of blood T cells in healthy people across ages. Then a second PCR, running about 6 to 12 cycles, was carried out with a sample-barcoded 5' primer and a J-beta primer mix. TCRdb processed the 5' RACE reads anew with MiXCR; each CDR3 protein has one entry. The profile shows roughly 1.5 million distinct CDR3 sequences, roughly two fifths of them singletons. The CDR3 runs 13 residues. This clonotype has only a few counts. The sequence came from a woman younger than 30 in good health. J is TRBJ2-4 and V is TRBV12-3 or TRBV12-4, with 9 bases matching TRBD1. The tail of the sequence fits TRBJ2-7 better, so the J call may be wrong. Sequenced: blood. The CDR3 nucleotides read TGTGCCAGCAGGACAGGGGGTGGATACGAGCAGTACTTC. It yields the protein CASRTGGGYEQYF.